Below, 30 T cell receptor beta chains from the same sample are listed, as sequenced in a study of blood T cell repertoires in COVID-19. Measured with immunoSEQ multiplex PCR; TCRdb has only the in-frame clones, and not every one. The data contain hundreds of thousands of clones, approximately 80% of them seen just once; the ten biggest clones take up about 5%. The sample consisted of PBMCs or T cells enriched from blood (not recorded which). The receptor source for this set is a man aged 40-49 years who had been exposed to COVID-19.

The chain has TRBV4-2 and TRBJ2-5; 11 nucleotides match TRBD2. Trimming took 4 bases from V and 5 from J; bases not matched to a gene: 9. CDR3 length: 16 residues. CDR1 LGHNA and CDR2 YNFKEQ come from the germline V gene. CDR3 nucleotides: TGTGCCAGCAGCCCCGGGTTAGCGGGAGGGTTCGAGACCCAGTACTTC. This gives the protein CASSPGLAGGFETQYF.

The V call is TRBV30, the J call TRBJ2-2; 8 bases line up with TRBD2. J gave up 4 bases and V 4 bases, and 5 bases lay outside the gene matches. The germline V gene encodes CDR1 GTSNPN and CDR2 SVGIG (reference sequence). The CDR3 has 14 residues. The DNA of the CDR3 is TGTGCCTGGACCGGGGGGGCACCCACCGGGGAGCTGTTTTTT. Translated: CAWTGGAPTGELFF.

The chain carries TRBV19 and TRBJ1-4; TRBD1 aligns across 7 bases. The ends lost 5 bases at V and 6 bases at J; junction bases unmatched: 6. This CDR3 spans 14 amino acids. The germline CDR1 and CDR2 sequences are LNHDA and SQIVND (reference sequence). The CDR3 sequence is CASSPGTADEKLFF. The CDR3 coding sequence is TGTGCCAGTAGTCCGGGGACAGCGGATGAAAAACTGTTTTTT.

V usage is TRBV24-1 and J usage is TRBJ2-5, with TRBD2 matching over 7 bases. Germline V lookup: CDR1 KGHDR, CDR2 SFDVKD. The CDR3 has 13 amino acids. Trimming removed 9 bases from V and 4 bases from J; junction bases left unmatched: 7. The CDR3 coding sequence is TGTGCCACCGGGGCGCCGGGGGGAGAGACCCAGTACTTC. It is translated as CATGAPGGETQYF.

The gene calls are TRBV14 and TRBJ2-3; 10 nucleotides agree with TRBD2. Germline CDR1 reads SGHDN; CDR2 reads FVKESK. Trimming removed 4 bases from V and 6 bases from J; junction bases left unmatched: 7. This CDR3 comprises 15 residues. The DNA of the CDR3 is TGTGCCAGCAGCCTAGCGGGAGGACCTGGGGATACGCAGTATTTT. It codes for CASSLAGGPGDTQYF.

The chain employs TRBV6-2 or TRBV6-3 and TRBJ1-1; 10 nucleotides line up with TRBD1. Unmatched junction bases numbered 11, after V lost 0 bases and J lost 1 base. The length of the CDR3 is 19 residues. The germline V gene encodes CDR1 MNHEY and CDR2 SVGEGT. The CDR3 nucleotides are TGTGCCAGCAGTTACTCGACCGGGACAGGGGATTTCGAGAACACTGAAGCTTTCTTT. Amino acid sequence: CASSYSTGTGDFENTEAFF.

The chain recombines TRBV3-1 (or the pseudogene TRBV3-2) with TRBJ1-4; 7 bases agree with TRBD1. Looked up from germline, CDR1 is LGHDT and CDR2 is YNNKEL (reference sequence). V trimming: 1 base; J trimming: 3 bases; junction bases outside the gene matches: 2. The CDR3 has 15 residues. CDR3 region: CASSQGTGPNEKLFF. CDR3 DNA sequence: TGTGCCAGCAGCCAAGGGACAGGTCCTAATGAAAAACTGTTTTTT.

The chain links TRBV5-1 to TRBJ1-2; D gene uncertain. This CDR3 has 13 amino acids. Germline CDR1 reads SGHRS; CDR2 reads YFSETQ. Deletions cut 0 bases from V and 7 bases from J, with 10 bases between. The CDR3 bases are TGCGCCAGCAGCTTGGGAGCAGCAGGTGGCTACACCTTC. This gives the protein CASSLGAAGGYTF.

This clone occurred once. The CDR3, as DNA: TGCGCCAGCAGTGGACTAGCGGGAGTTTTCGATGAGCAGTTCTTC. It codes for CASSGLAGVFDEQFF. The chain is built from TRBV10-2 and TRBJ2-1, with TRBD2 matching over 12 bases. Losses at the gene ends were 4 bases for V and 8 bases for J; bases not matched to a gene: 6. CDR3 length equals 15 residues. Per germline, CDR1 WSHSY and CDR2 SAAADI.

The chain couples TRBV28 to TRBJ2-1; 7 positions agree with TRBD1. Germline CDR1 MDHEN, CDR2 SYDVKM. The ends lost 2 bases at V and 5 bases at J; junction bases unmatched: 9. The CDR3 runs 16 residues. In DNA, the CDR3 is TGTGCCAGCAGTTTAGTAGGGACAGCCGCGGACAATGAGCAGTTCTTC. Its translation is CASSLVGTAADNEQFF.

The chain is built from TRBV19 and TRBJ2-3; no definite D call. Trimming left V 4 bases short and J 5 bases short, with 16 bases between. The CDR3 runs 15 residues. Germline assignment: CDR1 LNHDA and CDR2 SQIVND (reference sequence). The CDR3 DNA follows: TGTGCCAGTAGTAGAGGCTCTGTATCCCAAGATACGCAGTATTTT. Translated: CASSRGSVSQDTQYF.

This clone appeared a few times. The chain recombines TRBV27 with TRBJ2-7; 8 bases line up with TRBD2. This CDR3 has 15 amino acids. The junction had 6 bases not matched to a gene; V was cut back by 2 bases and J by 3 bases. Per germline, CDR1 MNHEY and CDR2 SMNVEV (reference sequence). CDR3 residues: CASSLAGGAFYEQYF. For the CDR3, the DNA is TGTGCCAGCAGTTTAGCGGGAGGTGCGTTCTACGAGCAGTACTTC.

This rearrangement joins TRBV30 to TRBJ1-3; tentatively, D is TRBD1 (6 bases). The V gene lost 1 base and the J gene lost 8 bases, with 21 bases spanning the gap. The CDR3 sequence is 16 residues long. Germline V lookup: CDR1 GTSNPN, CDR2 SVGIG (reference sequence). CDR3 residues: CAWSAGSGDKGYTIYF. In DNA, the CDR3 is TGTGCCTGGAGTGCTGGGTCCGGGGACAAGGGGTACACCATATATTTT.

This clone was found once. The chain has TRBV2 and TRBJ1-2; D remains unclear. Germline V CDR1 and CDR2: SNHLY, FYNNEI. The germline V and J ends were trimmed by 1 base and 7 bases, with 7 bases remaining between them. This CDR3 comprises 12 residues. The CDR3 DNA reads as TGTGCCAGCAGTGAAGGTGCGTTTGGCTACACCTTC. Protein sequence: CASSEGAFGYTF.

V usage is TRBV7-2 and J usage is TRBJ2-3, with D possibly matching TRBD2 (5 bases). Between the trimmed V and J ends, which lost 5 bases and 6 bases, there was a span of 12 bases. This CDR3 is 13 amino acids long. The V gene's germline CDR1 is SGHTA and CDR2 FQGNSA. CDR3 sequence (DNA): TGTGCCAGCAGCCCTTGGCGGGCGGATACGCAGTATTTT. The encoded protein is CASSPWRADTQYF.

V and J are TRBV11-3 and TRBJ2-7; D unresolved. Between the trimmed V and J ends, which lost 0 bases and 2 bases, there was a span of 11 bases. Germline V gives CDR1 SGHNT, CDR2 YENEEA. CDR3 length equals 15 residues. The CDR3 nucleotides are TGTGCCAGCAGCTTAGATAGAGACACGACCTACGAGCAGTACTTC. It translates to CASSLDRDTTYEQYF.

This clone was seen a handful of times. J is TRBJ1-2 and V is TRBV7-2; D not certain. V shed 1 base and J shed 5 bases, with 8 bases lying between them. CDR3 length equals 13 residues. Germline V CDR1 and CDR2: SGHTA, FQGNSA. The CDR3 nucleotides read TGTGCCAGCAGCTTAGAGGCGGCATATGGCTACACCTTC. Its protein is CASSLEAAYGYTF.

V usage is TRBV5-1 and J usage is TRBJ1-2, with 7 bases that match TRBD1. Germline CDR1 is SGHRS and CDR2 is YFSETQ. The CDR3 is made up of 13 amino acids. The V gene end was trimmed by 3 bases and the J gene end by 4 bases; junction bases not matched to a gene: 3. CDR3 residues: CASSSGQVYGYTF. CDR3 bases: TGCGCCAGCAGCTCCGGACAGGTCTATGGCTACACCTTC.

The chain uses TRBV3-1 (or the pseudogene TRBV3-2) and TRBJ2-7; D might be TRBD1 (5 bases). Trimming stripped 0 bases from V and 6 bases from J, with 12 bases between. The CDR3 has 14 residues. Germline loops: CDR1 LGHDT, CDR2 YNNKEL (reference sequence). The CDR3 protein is CASSQEVPGIEQYF. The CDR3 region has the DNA TGTGCCAGCAGCCAAGAAGTACCAGGGATCGAGCAGTACTTC.

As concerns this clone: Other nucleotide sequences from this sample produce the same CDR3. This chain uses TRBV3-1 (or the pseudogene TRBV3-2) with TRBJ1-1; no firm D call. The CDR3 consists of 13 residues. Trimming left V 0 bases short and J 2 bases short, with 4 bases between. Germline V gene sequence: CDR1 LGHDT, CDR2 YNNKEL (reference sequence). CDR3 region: CASSQDRNTEAFF. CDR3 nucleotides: TGTGCCAGCAGCCAAGACAGAAACACTGAAGCTTTCTTT.

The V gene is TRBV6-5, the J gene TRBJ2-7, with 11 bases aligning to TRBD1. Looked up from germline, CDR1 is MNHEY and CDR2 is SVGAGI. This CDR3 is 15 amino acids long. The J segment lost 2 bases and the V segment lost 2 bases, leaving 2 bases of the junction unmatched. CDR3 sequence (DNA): TGTGCCAGCAGTTACGCGGGACAGGGGGCCTACGAGCAGTACTTC. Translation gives CASSYAGQGAYEQYF.

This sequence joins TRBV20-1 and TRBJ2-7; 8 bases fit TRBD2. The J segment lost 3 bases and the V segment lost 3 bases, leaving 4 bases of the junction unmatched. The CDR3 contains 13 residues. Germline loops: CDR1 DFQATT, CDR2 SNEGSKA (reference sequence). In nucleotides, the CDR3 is TGCAGTGCTAGTTTTACTAGCGGCTACGAGCAGTACTTC. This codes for CSASFTSGYEQYF.

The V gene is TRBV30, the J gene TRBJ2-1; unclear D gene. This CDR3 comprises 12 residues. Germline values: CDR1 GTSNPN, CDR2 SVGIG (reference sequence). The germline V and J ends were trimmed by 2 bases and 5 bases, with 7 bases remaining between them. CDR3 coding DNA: TGTGCCTGGAGTCGACTCGACAATGAGCAGTTCTTC. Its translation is CAWSRLDNEQFF.

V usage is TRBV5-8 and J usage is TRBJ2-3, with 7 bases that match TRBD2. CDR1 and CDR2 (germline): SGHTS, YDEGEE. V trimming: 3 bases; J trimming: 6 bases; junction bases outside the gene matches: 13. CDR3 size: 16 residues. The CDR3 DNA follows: TGTGCCAGCAGCTCGGGGGATATAGCGGGTTATGATACGCAGTATTTT. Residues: CASSSGDIAGYDTQYF.

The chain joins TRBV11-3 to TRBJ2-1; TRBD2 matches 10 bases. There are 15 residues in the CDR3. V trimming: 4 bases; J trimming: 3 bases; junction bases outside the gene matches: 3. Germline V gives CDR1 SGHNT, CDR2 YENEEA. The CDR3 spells CASSSRTSGYNEQFF. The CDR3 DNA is TGTGCCAGCAGCTCTCGGACTAGCGGCTACAATGAGCAGTTCTTC.

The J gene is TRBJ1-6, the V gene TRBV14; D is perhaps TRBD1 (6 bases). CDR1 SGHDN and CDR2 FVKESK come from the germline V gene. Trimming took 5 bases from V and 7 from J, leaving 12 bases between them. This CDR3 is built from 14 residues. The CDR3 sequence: CASSLAGANSPLHF. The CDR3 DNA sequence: TGTGCCAGCAGCTTAGCAGGGGCGAATTCACCCCTCCACTTT.

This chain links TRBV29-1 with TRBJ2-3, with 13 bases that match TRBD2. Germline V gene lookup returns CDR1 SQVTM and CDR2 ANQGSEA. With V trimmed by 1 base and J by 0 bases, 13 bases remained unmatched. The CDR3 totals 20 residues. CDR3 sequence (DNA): TGCAGCGTTGAAGCACCTCGGGGGGGACTAGCGGGACCTAGCACAGATACGCAGTATTTT. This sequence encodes CSVEAPRGGLAGPSTDTQYF.

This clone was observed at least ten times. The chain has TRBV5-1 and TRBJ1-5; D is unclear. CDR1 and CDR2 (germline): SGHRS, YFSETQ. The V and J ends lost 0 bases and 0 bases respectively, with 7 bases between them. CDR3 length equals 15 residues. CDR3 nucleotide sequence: TGCGCCAGCAGCTTGGTCCCAGGTAGCAATCAGCCCCAGCATTTT. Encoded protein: CASSLVPGSNQPQHF.

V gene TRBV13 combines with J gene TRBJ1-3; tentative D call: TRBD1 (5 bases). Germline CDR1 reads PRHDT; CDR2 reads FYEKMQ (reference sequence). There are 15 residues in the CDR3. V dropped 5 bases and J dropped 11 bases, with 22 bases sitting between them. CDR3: CASSERGYGVVAIYF. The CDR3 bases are TGTGCCAGCAGCGAAAGGGGTTATGGGGTCGTCGCCATATATTTT.

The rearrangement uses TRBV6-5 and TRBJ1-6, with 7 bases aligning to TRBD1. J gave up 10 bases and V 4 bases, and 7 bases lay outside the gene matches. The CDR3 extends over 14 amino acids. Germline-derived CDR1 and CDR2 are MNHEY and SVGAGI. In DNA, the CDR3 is TGTGCCAGCAGTTCTAGGGGGCGAGAGTCACCCCTCCACTTT. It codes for CASSSRGRESPLHF.